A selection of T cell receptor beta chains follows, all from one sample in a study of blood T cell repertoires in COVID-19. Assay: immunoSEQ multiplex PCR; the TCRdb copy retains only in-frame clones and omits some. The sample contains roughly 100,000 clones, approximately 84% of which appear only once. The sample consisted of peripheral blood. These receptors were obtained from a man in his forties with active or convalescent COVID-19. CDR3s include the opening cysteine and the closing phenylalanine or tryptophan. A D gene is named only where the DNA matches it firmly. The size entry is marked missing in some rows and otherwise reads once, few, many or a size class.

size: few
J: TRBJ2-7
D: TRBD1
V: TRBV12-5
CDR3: CASGLRTGPYEQYF
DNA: TGTGCTAGTGGTTTAAGGACAGGGCCTTACGAGCAGTACTTC

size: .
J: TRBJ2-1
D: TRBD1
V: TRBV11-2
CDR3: CASSLGGTGEGEQFF
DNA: TGTGCCAGCAGCTTAGGCGGGACAGGGGAAGGCGAGCAGTTCTTC

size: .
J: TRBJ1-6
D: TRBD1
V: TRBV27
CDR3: CASSPRGSDTYNSPLHF
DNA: TGTGCCAGCAGTCCCAGGGGGTCGGACACGTATAATTCACCCCTCCACTTT

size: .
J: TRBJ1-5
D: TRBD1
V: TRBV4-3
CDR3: CASSQEDRWDQPQHF
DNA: TGCGCCAGCAGCCAAGAGGACAGGTGGGATCAGCCCCAGCATTTT

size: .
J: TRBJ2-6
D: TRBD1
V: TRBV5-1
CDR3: CASSADRGGVAGANVLTF
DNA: TGCGCCAGCAGCGCGGACAGGGGCGGGGTTGCTGGGGCCAACGTCCTGACTTTC

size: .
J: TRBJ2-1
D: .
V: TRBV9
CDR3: CASSRQSDEQFF
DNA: TGTGCCAGCAGCAGACAGTCCGATGAGCAGTTCTTC

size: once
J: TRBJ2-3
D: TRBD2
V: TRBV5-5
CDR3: CASRPHSSGGGNTDTQYF
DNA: TGTGCCAGCAGACCGCACTCTAGCGGGGGGGGGAACACAGATACGCAGTATTTT

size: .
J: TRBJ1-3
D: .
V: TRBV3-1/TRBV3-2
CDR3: CASRPGGSGNTIYF
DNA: TGTGCCAGCAGACCTGGAGGCTCTGGAAACACCATATATTTT

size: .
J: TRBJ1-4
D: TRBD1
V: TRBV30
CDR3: CAWSRTGEEKLFF
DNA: TGTGCCTGGAGTAGGACAGGGGAGGAAAAACTGTTTTTT

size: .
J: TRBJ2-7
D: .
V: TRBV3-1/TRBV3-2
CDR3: CASSQTTGEQYF
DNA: TGTGCCAGCAGCCAAACAACAGGGGAGCAGTACTTC

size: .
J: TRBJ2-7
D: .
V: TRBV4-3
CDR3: CASSQEVAGHEQYF
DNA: TGCGCCAGCAGCCAAGAAGTAGCAGGGCACGAGCAGTACTTC

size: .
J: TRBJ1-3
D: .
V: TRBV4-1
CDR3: CASSLSNTGSAGNTIYF
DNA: TGCGCCAGCAGCCTGTCTAACACAGGGAGCGCTGGAAACACCATATATTTT

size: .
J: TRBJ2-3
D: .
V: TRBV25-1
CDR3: CASSTVSTDTQYF
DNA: TGTGCCAGCAGCACGGTTAGCACAGATACGCAGTATTTT

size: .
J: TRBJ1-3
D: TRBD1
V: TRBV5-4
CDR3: CASSLGQGGFAGNTIYF
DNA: TGTGCCAGCAGCCTGGGACAGGGAGGTTTCGCTGGAAACACCATATATTTT

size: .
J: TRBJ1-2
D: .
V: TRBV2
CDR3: CASSSTGREAGYTF
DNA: TGTGCCAGCAGTTCCACAGGGAGGGAGGCTGGCTACACCTTC

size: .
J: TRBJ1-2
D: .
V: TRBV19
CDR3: CASSITGNYGYTF
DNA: TGTGCCAGTAGCATTACAGGGAACTATGGCTACACCTTC

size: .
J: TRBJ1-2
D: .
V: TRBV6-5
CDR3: CASSLGGNPSGYTF
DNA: TGTGCCAGCAGCCTTGGGGGGAACCCATCTGGCTACACCTTC

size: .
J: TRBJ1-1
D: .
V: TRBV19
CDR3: CASSTDSPMNTEAFF
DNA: TGTGCCAGTAGTACCGACAGCCCGATGAACACTGAAGCTTTCTTT

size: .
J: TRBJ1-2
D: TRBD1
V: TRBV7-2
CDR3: CASSSTGTANYGYTF
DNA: TGTGCCAGCAGCTCGACCGGGACAGCTAACTATGGCTACACCTTC

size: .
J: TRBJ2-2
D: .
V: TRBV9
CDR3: CASSVQGGDTGELFF
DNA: TGTGCCAGCAGCGTTCAAGGGGGAGACACCGGGGAGCTGTTTTTT

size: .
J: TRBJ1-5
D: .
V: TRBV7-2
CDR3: CASSSTGLSNQPQHF
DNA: TGTGCCAGCAGCTCCACAGGGCTAAGCAATCAGCCCCAGCATTTT

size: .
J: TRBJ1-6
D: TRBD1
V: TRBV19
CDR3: CASKGTGTINSPLHF
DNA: TGTGCCAGTAAGGGGACAGGGACGATTAATTCACCCCTCCACTTT

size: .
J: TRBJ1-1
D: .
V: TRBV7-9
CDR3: CASSSTSLTEAFF
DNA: TGTGCCAGCAGCTCGACTAGTCTCACTGAAGCTTTCTTT

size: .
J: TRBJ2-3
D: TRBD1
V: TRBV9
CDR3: CASSVRTGGVGTDTQYF
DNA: TGTGCCAGCAGCGTACGGACAGGGGGCGTAGGAACAGATACGCAGTATTTT

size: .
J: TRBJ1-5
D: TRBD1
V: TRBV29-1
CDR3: CSDYRGGQPQHF
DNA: TGCAGCGACTACAGGGGAGGTCAGCCCCAGCATTTT

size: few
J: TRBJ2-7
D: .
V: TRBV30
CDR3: CAWSSFSEQYF
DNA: TGTGCCTGGAGTTCTTTCTCCGAGCAGTACTTC

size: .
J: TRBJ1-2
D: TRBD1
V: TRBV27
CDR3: CASSLFSQGGGYTF
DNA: TGTGCCAGCAGTTTATTCTCACAGGGGGGTGGCTACACCTTC

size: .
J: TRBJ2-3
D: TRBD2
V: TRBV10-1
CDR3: CASSEGLAGSTDTQYF
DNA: TGCGCCAGCAGCGAAGGACTAGCGGGGAGCACAGATACGCAGTATTTT

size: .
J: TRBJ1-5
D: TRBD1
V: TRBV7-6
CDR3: CASRTFGTGGFFVSPQHF
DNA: TGTGCCAGCAGGACCTTCGGGACAGGGGGGTTTTTTGTGTCGCCCCAGCATTTT

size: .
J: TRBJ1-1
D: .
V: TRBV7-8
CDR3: CASSLTQSRATEAFF
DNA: TGTGCCAGCAGCTTAACGCAGTCCAGGGCCACTGAAGCTTTCTTT

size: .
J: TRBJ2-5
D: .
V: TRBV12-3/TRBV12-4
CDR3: CASMEQETQYF
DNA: TGTGCCAGCATGGAGCAAGAGACCCAGTACTTC

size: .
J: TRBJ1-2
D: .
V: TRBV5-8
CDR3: CASAIRGEAYGYTF
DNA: TGTGCCAGCGCCATCAGGGGAGAGGCCTATGGCTACACCTTC

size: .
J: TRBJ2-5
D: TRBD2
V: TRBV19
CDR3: CASSIATSGQETQYF
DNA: TGTGCCAGTAGTATAGCGACTAGCGGACAAGAGACCCAGTACTTC

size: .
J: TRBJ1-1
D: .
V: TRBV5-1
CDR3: CASSLGRGGLNTEAFF
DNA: TGCGCCAGCAGCTTGGGTCGCGGGGGGCTAAACACTGAAGCTTTCTTT

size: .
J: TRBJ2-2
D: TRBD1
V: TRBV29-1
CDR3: CSVVTGGAGTGELFF
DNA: TGCAGCGTGGTGACAGGGGGCGCCGGCACCGGGGAGCTGTTTTTT

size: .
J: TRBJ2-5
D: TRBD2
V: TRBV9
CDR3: CASSVPGLAGKETQYF
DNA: TGTGCCAGCAGCGTACCGGGACTAGCGGGGAAAGAGACCCAGTACTTC

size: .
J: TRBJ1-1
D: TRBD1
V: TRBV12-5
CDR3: CASGLGTGGGTEAFF
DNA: TGTGCTAGTGGTCTCGGGACAGGGGGTGGCACTGAAGCTTTCTTT

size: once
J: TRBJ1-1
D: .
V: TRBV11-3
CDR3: CASSASMNTEAFF
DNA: TGTGCCAGCAGCGCAAGCATGAACACTGAAGCTTTCTTT

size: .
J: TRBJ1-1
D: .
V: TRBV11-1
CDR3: CASSLGGQLNTEAFF
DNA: TGTGCCAGCAGCTTAGGGGGGCAGCTGAACACTGAAGCTTTCTTT

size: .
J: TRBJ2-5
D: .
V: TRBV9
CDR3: CASSAGQETQYF
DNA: TGTGCCAGCAGCGCAGGGCAAGAGACCCAGTACTTC